This entry features one T cell receptor beta chain sequence. The sample is drawn from a study of post-analysis software for immune sequencing data. The TCR beta cDNA libraries contained unique molecular identifiers. TCRdb called the PCR reads again in MiXCR, with one record for every CDR3 protein. The sample yields some 700,000 distinct CDR3 sequences, approximately 59% seen once. The clonotype was recovered from a girl aged 2 to 9 with multiple sclerosis. Sequenced input: blood.

The CDR3 sequence: CASSLSKTGVNNEQFF. CDR3 coding DNA: TGTGCCAGCAGCTTGTCGAAGACAGGGGTAAACAATGAGCAGTTCTTC. The J gene is TRBJ2-1, the V gene TRBV5-6; 8 positions match TRBD1. CDR1 is SGHDT and CDR2 is YYEEEE in the germline V gene. Trimming cost V 1 base and J 5 bases; bases outside gene matches: 8. The CDR3 is 16 amino acids.